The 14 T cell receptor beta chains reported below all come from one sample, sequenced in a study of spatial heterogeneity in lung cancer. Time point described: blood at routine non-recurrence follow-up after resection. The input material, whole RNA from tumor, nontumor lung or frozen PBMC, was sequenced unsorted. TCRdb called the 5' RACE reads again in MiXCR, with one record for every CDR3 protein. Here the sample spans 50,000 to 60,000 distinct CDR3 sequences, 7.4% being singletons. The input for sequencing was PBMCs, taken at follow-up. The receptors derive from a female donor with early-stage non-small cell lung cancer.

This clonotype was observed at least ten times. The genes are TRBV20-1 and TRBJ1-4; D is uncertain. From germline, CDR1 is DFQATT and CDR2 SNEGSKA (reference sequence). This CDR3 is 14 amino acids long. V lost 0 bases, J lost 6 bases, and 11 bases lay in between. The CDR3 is CSARDGGGHEKLFF. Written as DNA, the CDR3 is TGCAGTGCTAGAGATGGAGGAGGCCATGAAAAACTGTTTTTT.

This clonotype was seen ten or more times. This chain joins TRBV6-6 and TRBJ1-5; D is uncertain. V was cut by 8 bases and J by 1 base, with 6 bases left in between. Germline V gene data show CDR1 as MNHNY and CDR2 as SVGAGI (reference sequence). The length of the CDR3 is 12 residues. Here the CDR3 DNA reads TGTGCCAGCCGTGAGAGCAATCAGCCCCAGCATTTT. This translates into CASRESNQPQHF.

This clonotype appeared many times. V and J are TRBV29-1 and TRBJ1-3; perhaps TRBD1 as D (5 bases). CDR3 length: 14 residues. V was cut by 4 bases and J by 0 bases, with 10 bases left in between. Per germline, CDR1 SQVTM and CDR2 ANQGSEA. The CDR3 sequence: CSVVGTSSGNTIYF. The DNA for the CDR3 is TGCAGCGTTGTCGGGACGAGCTCTGGAAACACCATATATTTT.

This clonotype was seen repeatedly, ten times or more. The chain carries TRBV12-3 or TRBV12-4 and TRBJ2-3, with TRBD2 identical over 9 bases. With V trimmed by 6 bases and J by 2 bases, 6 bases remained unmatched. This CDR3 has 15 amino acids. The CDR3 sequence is CASRGTSGHTDTQYF. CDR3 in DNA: TGTGCCAGCAGGGGTACTAGCGGGCACACAGATACGCAGTATTTT.

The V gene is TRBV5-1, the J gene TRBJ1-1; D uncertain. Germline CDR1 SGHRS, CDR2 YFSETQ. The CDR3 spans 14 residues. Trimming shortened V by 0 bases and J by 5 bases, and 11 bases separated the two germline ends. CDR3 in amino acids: CASSLAGRSTEAFF. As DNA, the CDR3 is TGCGCCAGCAGCTTGGCCGGGAGAAGTACTGAAGCTTTCTTT.

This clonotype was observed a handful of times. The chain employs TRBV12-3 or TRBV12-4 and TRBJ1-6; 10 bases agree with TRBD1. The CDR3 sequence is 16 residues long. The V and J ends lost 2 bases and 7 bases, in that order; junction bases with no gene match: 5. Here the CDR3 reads CASSLRDRGRNSPLHF. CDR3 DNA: TGTGCCAGCAGTTTAAGGGACAGGGGAAGGAATTCACCCCTCCACTTT.

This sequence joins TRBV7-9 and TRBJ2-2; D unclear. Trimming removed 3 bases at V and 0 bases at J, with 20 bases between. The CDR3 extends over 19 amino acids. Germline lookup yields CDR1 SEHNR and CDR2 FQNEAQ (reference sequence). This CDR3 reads CASSFPHWDGLPNTGELFF. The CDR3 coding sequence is TGTGCCAGCAGCTTTCCTCACTGGGATGGTCTCCCGAACACCGGGGAGCTGTTTTTT.

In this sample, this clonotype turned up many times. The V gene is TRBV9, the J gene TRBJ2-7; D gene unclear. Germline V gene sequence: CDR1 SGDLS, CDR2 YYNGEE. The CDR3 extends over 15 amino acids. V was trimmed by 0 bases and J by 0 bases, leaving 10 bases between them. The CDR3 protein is CASSVAQQFSYEQYF. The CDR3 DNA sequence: TGTGCCAGCAGCGTAGCCCAGCAGTTCTCCTACGAGCAGTACTTC. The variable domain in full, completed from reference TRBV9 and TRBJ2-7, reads DSGVTQTPKHLITATGQRVTLRCSPRSGDLSVYWYQQSLDQGLQFLIQYYNGEERAKGNILERFSAQQFPDLHSELNLSSLELGDSALYFCASSVAQQFSYEQYFGPGTRLTVT.

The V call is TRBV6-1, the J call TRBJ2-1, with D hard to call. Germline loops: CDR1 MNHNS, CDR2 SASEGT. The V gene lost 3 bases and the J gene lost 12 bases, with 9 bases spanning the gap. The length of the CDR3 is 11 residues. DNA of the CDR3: TGTGCCAGCAGTGATCCGCCGGGGCAGTTCTTC. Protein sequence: CASSDPPGQFF.

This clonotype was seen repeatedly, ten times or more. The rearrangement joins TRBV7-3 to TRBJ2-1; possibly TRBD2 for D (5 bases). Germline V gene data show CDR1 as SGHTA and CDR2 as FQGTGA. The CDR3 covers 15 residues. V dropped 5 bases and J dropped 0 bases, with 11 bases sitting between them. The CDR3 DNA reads TGTGCCAGCAGCCGAGGACTCAGCTCCTACAATGAGCAGTTCTTC. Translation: CASSRGLSSYNEQFF. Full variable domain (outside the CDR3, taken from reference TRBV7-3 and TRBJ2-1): GAGVSQTPSNKVTEKGKYVELRCDPISGHTALYWYRQSLGQGPEFLIYFQGTGAADDSGLPNDRFFAVRPEGSVSTLKIQRTERGDSAVYLCASSRGLSSYNEQFFGPGTRLTVL.

In DNA form, the CDR3 reads TGCAGTGCTAGAGATTCTTCGCGGGGGGGTTTAAATACGCAGTATTTT. Translating gives CSARDSSRGGLNTQYF. V usage is TRBV20-1 and J usage is TRBJ2-3; 9 bases map to TRBD2. This CDR3 has 16 amino acids. Losses at the gene ends were 0 bases for V and 7 bases for J; bases not matched to a gene: 11. CDR1 and CDR2 (germline): DFQATT, SNEGSKA (reference sequence).

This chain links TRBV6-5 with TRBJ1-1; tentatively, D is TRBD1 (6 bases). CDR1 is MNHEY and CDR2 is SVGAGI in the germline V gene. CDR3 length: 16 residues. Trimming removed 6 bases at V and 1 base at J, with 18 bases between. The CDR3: CASSPPQGQRNTEAFF. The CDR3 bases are TGTGCCAGCAGCCCCCCCCAGGGGCAGCGGAACACTGAAGCTTTCTTT.

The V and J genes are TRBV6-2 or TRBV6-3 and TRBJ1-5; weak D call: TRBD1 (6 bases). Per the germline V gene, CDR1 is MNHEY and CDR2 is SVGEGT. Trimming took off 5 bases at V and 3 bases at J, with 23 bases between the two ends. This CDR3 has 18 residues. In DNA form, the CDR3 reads TGTGCCAGCAGTAGCGGGGGGCGAGCGCCCAGACTCAATCAGCCCCAGCATTTT. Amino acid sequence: CASSSGGRAPRLNQPQHF.

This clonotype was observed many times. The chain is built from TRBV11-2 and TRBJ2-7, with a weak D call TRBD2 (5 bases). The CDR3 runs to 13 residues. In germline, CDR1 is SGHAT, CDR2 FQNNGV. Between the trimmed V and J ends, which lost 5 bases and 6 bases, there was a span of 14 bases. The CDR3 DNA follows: TGTGCCAGCAGCCAAACCGGACTGACCGAGCAGTACTTC. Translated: CASSQTGLTEQYF.